Listed below are T cell receptor beta chains from one sample, sequenced in a study of monozygotic twins with inflammatory bowel disease. No DNA is given; TCRdb re-called the 5' RACE reads and lists each CDR3 protein once. Recorded for this sample: 420,000 or so distinct CDR3 sequences. Sample: blood. These receptors all come from a human donor with ulcerative colitis or Crohn's disease, or a healthy co-twin of an affected twin (not recorded which). CDR3s include the opening cysteine and the closing phenylalanine or tryptophan.

j_gene: TRBJ2-2
v_gene: TRBV10-3
len: 15
CDR3aa: CAISGLAGSTGELFF

j_gene: TRBJ2-1
v_gene: TRBV14
len: 16
CDR3aa: CASSQIGQGSYNEQFF

j_gene: TRBJ2-5
v_gene: TRBV7-6
len: 12
CDR3aa: CASSLIGTPQYF

j_gene: TRBJ2-3
v_gene: TRBV20-1
len: 14
CDR3aa: CSVRGSTGTDTQYF

j_gene: TRBJ1-1
v_gene: TRBV3-1
len: 13
CDR3aa: CASSLGQITEAFF

j_gene: TRBJ2-2
v_gene: TRBV5-1
len: 15
CDR3aa: CASSHQTGQIGELFF

j_gene: TRBJ1-1
v_gene: TRBV5-1
len: 14
CDR3aa: CASRQNRGLTEAFF

j_gene: TRBJ2-7
v_gene: TRBV27
len: 13
CDR3aa: CASSSQGSYEQYF

j_gene: TRBJ1-5
v_gene: TRBV12-3/TRBV12-4
len: 15
CDR3aa: CASSPGGKSNQPQHF

j_gene: TRBJ2-5
v_gene: TRBV9
len: 15
CDR3aa: CASSVTPRGQETQYF

j_gene: TRBJ1-4
v_gene: TRBV11-2
len: 15
CDR3aa: CASSLDPAGGEKLFF

j_gene: TRBJ2-7
v_gene: TRBV18
len: 17
CDR3aa: CASSPPVGGASSYEQYF

j_gene: TRBJ2-6
v_gene: TRBV25-1
len: 15
CDR3aa: CASSGQGPGANVLTF

j_gene: TRBJ1-3
v_gene: TRBV3-1
len: 17
CDR3aa: CASSQEAEGSSGNTIYF

j_gene: TRBJ2-1
v_gene: TRBV28
len: 14
CDR3aa: CASTGMGTYNEQFF

j_gene: TRBJ2-2
v_gene: TRBV6-5
len: 15
CDR3aa: CASSYIGLNTGELFF

j_gene: TRBJ1-6
v_gene: TRBV5-1
len: 15
CDR3aa: CASSSTEPYNSPLHF

j_gene: TRBJ1-2
v_gene: TRBV5-4
len: 14
CDR3aa: CASSEELRGLGYTF

j_gene: TRBJ2-7
v_gene: TRBV28
len: 14
CDR3aa: CASTLTSGAYEQYF

j_gene: TRBJ2-7
v_gene: TRBV2
len: 14
CDR3aa: CASSERSIRYEQYF

j_gene: TRBJ2-3
v_gene: TRBV5-1
len: 16
CDR3aa: CASSWTPSGGADTQYF

j_gene: TRBJ2-2
v_gene: TRBV7-8
len: 14
CDR3aa: CASSTGQGTGELFF

j_gene: TRBJ1-3
v_gene: TRBV27
len: 15
CDR3aa: CASSLSGGSGNTIYF

j_gene: TRBJ2-3
v_gene: TRBV5-1
len: 18
CDR3aa: CASSLDLTRGGGTDTQYF

j_gene: TRBJ1-2
v_gene: TRBV4-3
len: 14
CDR3aa: CASSQDPGIYGYTF